A selection of T cell receptor beta chains follows, all from one sample in a study of cytomegalovirus exposure and HLA in healthy donors. Assay used: immunoSEQ multiplex PCR; TCRdb lists only in-frame clones, some missing. The sample records over 150,000 clones, about four fifths being singletons. The specimen was PBMCs. The receptors shown here come from a boy aged 2 to 10 in good health and CMV-seronegative. The CDR3 runs from the conserved cysteine through the conserved F or W. The order of the fields is CDR3 protein, CDR3 DNA, V gene, D gene, CDR3 length, clone size, J gene. The D gene is left open where the match is weak. Not all rows give a size; the values are once, few, many and, for expanded clones, a class.

CDR3 protein: CASSPGQGISKNIQYF
CDR3 DNA: TGTGCCAGCAGCCCAGGACAGGGCATTTCCAAAAACATTCAGTACTTC
V gene: TRBV5-4
D gene: TRBD1
CDR3 length: 16
clone size: NA
J gene: TRBJ2-4

CDR3 protein: CASSIDRQGGDTQYF
CDR3 DNA: TGTGCCAGTAGTATAGACAGACAGGGTGGAGATACGCAGTATTTT
V gene: TRBV19
D gene: TRBD1
CDR3 length: 15
clone size: NA
J gene: TRBJ2-3

CDR3 protein: CSVEGDRVSNTEAFF
CDR3 DNA: TGCAGCGTTGAAGGGGACAGGGTATCCAACACTGAAGCTTTCTTT
V gene: TRBV29-1
D gene: TRBD1
CDR3 length: 15
clone size: once
J gene: TRBJ1-1

CDR3 protein: CASSLLAGVTDTQYF
CDR3 DNA: TGTGCCAGCAGCTTATTAGCGGGAGTAACAGATACGCAGTATTTT
V gene: TRBV13
D gene: TRBD2
CDR3 length: 15
clone size: NA
J gene: TRBJ2-3

CDR3 protein: CASSQGDRLTSSYEQYF
CDR3 DNA: TGTGCCAGCAGCCAAGGGGACAGGCTAACTAGCTCCTACGAGCAGTACTTC
V gene: TRBV14
D gene: TRBD1
CDR3 length: 17
clone size: NA
J gene: TRBJ2-7

CDR3 protein: CASSLAPLAGTQYEQYF
CDR3 DNA: TGCGCCAGCAGCTTGGCCCCCCTCGCAGGGACTCAATACGAGCAGTACTTC
V gene: TRBV5-1
D gene: NA
CDR3 length: 17
clone size: NA
J gene: TRBJ2-7

CDR3 protein: CASSPLQGGGTEAFF
CDR3 DNA: TGTGCCAGCTCACCACTCCAGGGAGGGGGAACTGAAGCTTTCTTT
V gene: TRBV18
D gene: NA
CDR3 length: 15
clone size: NA
J gene: TRBJ1-1

CDR3 protein: CASGPGLAASTDTQYF
CDR3 DNA: TGTGCTAGTGGACCGGGACTAGCGGCTAGCACAGATACGCAGTATTTT
V gene: TRBV12-5
D gene: TRBD2
CDR3 length: 16
clone size: NA
J gene: TRBJ2-3

CDR3 protein: CASRTDRGDTEAFF
CDR3 DNA: TGTGCCAGCAGAACGGACAGGGGGGACACTGAAGCTTTCTTT
V gene: TRBV6-1
D gene: TRBD1
CDR3 length: 14
clone size: NA
J gene: TRBJ1-1

CDR3 protein: CASSAAPAGVYHEQYF
CDR3 DNA: TGTGCCAGCAGCGCCGCCCCTGCGGGGGTTTACCACGAGCAGTACTTC
V gene: TRBV7-2
D gene: TRBD2
CDR3 length: 16
clone size: few
J gene: TRBJ2-7

CDR3 protein: CASSLEVGGGPGNTIYF
CDR3 DNA: TGCGCCAGCAGCTTGGAAGTAGGGGGGGGCCCGGGAAACACCATATATTTT
V gene: TRBV5-1
D gene: NA
CDR3 length: 17
clone size: once
J gene: TRBJ1-3

CDR3 protein: CASSHDREGTHTEAFF
CDR3 DNA: TGTGCCAGCAGCCACGACAGGGAAGGGACCCACACTGAAGCTTTCTTT
V gene: TRBV11-1
D gene: TRBD1
CDR3 length: 16
clone size: NA
J gene: TRBJ1-1

CDR3 protein: CASSRAAQGGQETQYF
CDR3 DNA: TGTGCCAGCAGCCGGGCGGCACAGGGCGGCCAAGAGACCCAGTACTTC
V gene: TRBV5-6
D gene: NA
CDR3 length: 16
clone size: NA
J gene: TRBJ2-5

CDR3 protein: CASLLGQGYTEAFF
CDR3 DNA: TGTGCCAGCCTCCTCGGACAGGGGTACACTGAAGCTTTCTTT
V gene: TRBV19
D gene: TRBD1
CDR3 length: 14
clone size: NA
J gene: TRBJ1-1

CDR3 protein: CAWSGRGDNSPLHF
CDR3 DNA: TGTGCCTGGAGTGGTAGAGGAGATAATTCACCCCTCCACTTT
V gene: TRBV30
D gene: NA
CDR3 length: 14
clone size: once
J gene: TRBJ1-6

CDR3 protein: CASSSTGATNEKLFF
CDR3 DNA: TGTGCCAGCAGTTCCACAGGTGCAACTAATGAAAAACTGTTTTTT
V gene: TRBV2
D gene: NA
CDR3 length: 15
clone size: NA
J gene: TRBJ1-4

CDR3 protein: CASSPPAGQYEQYF
CDR3 DNA: TGTGCCAGCTCACCACCGGCGGGACAGTACGAGCAGTACTTC
V gene: TRBV18
D gene: NA
CDR3 length: 14
clone size: NA
J gene: TRBJ2-7

CDR3 protein: CASSLREINEKLFF
CDR3 DNA: TGTGCCAGCAGCCTACGGGAGATTAATGAAAAACTGTTTTTT
V gene: TRBV7-9
D gene: NA
CDR3 length: 14
clone size: once
J gene: TRBJ1-4

CDR3 protein: CASRLAIRNRDKGFNYGYTF
CDR3 DNA: TGTGCAAGTCGCTTAGCAATTAGGAACAGGGACAAAGGGTTTAACTATGGCTACACCTTC
V gene: TRBV12-2
D gene: NA
CDR3 length: 20
clone size: NA
J gene: TRBJ1-2

CDR3 protein: CASSLGAQGVGRGYYNEQFF
CDR3 DNA: TGCGCCAGCAGCTTGGGGGCCCAGGGTGTGGGGAGGGGGTACTACAATGAGCAGTTCTTC
V gene: TRBV5-1
D gene: NA
CDR3 length: 20
clone size: NA
J gene: TRBJ2-1

CDR3 protein: CASSEFRDRGRDGELFF
CDR3 DNA: TGTGCCAGCAGTGAATTTCGGGACAGGGGGCGTGACGGGGAGCTGTTTTTT
V gene: TRBV25-1
D gene: TRBD1
CDR3 length: 17
clone size: once
J gene: TRBJ2-2

CDR3 protein: CASSSQGPTCGYTF
CDR3 DNA: TGTGCCAGCAGTTCACAGGGCCCAACTTGTGGCTACACCTTC
V gene: TRBV21-1
D gene: NA
CDR3 length: 14
clone size: NA
J gene: TRBJ1-2

CDR3 protein: CASSLGQAGETQYF
CDR3 DNA: TGTGCCAGCAGCTTGGGTCAAGCGGGAGAGACCCAGTACTTC
V gene: TRBV5-4
D gene: NA
CDR3 length: 14
clone size: NA
J gene: TRBJ2-5

CDR3 protein: CASSTSGRPQETQYF
CDR3 DNA: TGCGCCAGCAGCACCTCCGGGAGACCCCAAGAGACCCAGTACTTC
V gene: TRBV5-1
D gene: NA
CDR3 length: 15
clone size: few
J gene: TRBJ2-5

CDR3 protein: CASSPLGGKQPQHF
CDR3 DNA: TGCGCCAGCAGCCCATTAGGGGGTAAGCAGCCCCAGCATTTT
V gene: TRBV4-1
D gene: NA
CDR3 length: 14
clone size: NA
J gene: TRBJ1-5

CDR3 protein: CASSGWGGYEQYF
CDR3 DNA: TGCGCCAGCAGCGGGTGGGGGGGATACGAGCAGTACTTC
V gene: TRBV5-1
D gene: TRBD2
CDR3 length: 13
clone size: NA
J gene: TRBJ2-7

CDR3 protein: CASSPAGQGNYEQYF
CDR3 DNA: TGTGCCAGCAGTCCAGCGGGACAGGGCAACTACGAGCAGTACTTC
V gene: TRBV2
D gene: TRBD1
CDR3 length: 15
clone size: NA
J gene: TRBJ2-7

CDR3 protein: CASSFGRAGHEQFF
CDR3 DNA: TGTGCCAGCAGTTTTGGCAGGGCCGGTCATGAGCAGTTCTTC
V gene: TRBV27
D gene: NA
CDR3 length: 14
clone size: NA
J gene: TRBJ2-1

CDR3 protein: CASSVGPSDYEQYF
CDR3 DNA: TGTGCCAGCAGTGTAGGCCCTAGCGACTACGAGCAGTACTTC
V gene: TRBV6-1
D gene: NA
CDR3 length: 14
clone size: NA
J gene: TRBJ2-7